This TCR beta chain emerged from a study of blood T cell repertoires in COVID-19. Across the study: Donors in the United States, Italy and Spain gave samples during acute or convalescent COVID-19.

Per germline, CDR1 SGHNT and CDR2 YENEEA. The CDR3 length is 14 residues. V lost 4 bases and J lost 5, with 12 bases in between. Per the original data handling: Reference gene primer amplification yielded estimated nucleated cell counts. Profiled with immunoSEQ multiplex PCR; TCRdb holds only in-frame clones, not every one. Clonal size and the V and J genes are those of that table, whereas D and trimming came from the DNA. The top ten clones hold around 0.8% of a sample with 250,000 to 350,000 clones, around 89% of them seen once. Sequenced input: peripheral blood. The V call is TRBV11-3, the J call TRBJ2-1, with D perhaps TRBD2 (6 bases). This receptor was taken from a young man with acute or convalescent COVID-19. The CDR3 coding sequence is TGTGCCAGCAGCTCCCGGGACTGGGACAATGAGCAGTTCTTC. Its translation: CASSSRDWDNEQFF.